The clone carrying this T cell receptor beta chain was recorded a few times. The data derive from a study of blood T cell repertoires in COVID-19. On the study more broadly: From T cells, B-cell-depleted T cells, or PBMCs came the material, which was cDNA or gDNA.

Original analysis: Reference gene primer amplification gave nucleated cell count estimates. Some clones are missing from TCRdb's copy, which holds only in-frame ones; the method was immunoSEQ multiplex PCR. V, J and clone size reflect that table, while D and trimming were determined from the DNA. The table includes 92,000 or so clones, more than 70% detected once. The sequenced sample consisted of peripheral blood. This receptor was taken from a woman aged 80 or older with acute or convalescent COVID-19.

The DNA for the CDR3 is TGTGCCAGAAGCTCGTTCTGTGAGACTGAAGCTTTCTTT. It translates to CARSSFCETEAFF. The chain uses TRBV5-3 and TRBJ1-1; no clear D gene. TRBV5-3 is marked as an open reading frame, function uncertain. V lost 3 bases to trimming and J lost 5 bases, with 11 bases between them. The CDR3 runs 13 residues.